Listed here are 6 T cell receptor beta chains from one sample, sequenced in a study of control samples from healthy donors and cancer patients. Clones were sequenced by immunoSEQ multiplex PCR, and TCRdb holds only the in-frame ones, with some missing. The sample consists of 26,000 or so clones, 91% of them appearing once. The sequenced material came from PBMCs. These TCRs come from a man aged 45-60 years with lung cancer.

V is TRBV12-3 or TRBV12-4 and J is TRBJ2-7; D is perhaps TRBD2 (5 bases). The length of the CDR3 is 12 residues. The V gene lost 6 bases and the J gene lost 3 bases, with 9 bases spanning the gap. The CDR3 region has the DNA TGTGCCAGCAGCCGGGGTTTCTACGAGCAGTACTTC. The encoded protein is CASSRGFYEQYF.

The chain recombines TRBV5-6 with TRBJ2-1, with 12 bases matching TRBD2. Germline loops: CDR1 SGHDT, CDR2 YYEEEE. The CDR3 is 18 amino acids. V shed 0 bases, J shed 1 base, and the junction held 5 bases outside the gene matches. Here the CDR3 reads CASSLVTSGGPSYNEQFF. CDR3 nucleotides: TGTGCCAGCAGCTTGGTGACTAGCGGGGGCCCTTCCTACAATGAGCAGTTCTTC.

The CDR3 sequence is CSVGSFGQGAWGYTF. CDR3 coding DNA: TGCAGCGTGGGCTCCTTCGGACAGGGGGCATGGGGCTACACCTTC. The chain uses TRBV29-1 and TRBJ1-2, with 11 bases that match TRBD1. J gave up 8 bases and V 6 bases, and 14 bases lay outside the gene matches. The CDR3 extends over 15 amino acids. Germline CDR1 SQVTM, CDR2 ANQGSEA. The full variable domain, in which reference TRBV29-1 and TRBJ1-2 provide the parts outside the CDR3, is SAVISQKPSRDICQRGTSLTIQCQVDSQVTMMFWYRQQPGQSLTLIATANQGSEATYESGFVIDKFPISRPNLTFSTLTVSNMSPEDSSIYLCSVGSFGQGAWGYTFGSGTRLTVV.

Here the CDR3 reads CASSTRTSGGIDTQYF. In DNA, the CDR3 is TGTGCCAGCAGCACGCGGACTAGCGGGGGAATAGATACGCAGTATTTT. This chain joins TRBV11-1 and TRBJ2-3; TRBD2 agrees at 13 bases. The length of the CDR3 is 16 residues. Germline CDR1 SGHAT, CDR2 FQDESV (reference sequence). V was clipped by 5 bases and J by 5 bases; unmatched bases: 7.

This clone was found once. This chain links TRBV19 with TRBJ1-4, with TRBD1 matching 8 bases. This CDR3 comprises 16 residues. V dropped 2 bases and J dropped 8; count of bases not matched to a gene: 10. Germline V gene lookup returns CDR1 LNHDA and CDR2 SQIVND (reference sequence). The DNA of the CDR3 is TGTGCCAGTAGTATAACACCGGACAGGGAAGACGAAAAACTGTTTTTT. It yields the protein CASSITPDREDEKLFF.

This clone showed up just a few times. The chain recombines TRBV7-2 with TRBJ1-6, with TRBD1 matching over 7 bases. The ends lost 3 bases at V and 12 bases at J; junction bases unmatched: 5. The CDR3 contains 13 residues. CDR1 and CDR2 from the germline V gene are SGHTA and FQGNSA. The DNA of the CDR3 is TGTGCCAGCAGCTTGGGGAGACAGGGACCCCTCCACTTT. This gives the protein CASSLGRQGPLHF.